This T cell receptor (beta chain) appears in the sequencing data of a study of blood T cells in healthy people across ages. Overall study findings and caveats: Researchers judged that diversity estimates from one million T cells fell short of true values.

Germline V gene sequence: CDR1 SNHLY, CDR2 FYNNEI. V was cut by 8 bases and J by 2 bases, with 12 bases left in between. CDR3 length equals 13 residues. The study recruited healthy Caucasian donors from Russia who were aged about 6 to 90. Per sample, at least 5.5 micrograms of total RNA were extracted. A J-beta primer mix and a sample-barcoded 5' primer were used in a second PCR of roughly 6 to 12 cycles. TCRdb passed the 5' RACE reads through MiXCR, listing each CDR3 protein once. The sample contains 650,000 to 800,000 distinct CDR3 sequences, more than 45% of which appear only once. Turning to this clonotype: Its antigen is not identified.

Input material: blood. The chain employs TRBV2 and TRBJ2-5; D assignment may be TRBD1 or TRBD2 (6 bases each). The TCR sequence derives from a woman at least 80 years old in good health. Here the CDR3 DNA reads TGTGCCAGCCAAAGGGGGGCTCAAGAGACCCAGTACTTC. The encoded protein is CASQRGAQETQYF.